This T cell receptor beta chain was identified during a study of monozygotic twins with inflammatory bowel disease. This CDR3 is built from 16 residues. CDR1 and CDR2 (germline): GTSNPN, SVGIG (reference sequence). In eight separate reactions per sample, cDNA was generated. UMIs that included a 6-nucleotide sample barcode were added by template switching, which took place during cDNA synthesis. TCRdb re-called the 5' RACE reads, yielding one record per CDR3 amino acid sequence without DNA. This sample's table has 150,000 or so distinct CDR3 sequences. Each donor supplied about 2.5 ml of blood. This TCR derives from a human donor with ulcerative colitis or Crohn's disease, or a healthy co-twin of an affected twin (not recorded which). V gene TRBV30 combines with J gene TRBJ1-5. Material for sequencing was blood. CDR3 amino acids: CAWSVYAGTGNQPQHF.